This T cell receptor beta chain appears in the sequencing data of a study of T cell repertoires in cytomegalovirus infection. At the level of the study: Recently identified HLA-C-restricted and well-studied HLA-B-restricted CMV epitopes were used. Signatures in public TCR beta sequences pointed to both CMV infection and matching HLA type. Findings of the study overall: HLA-C-restricted CMV clonotypes gave the most frequent clonotype in two of eight donors.

This CDR3 comprises 14 residues. Germline V gives CDR1 ENHRY, CDR2 SYGVKD. The ends were cut back, 0 bases at V and 4 bases at J, with 7 bases in the middle. This clonotype showed up just a few times. Its antigen is unknown. TCRdb reanalysed the reads using MiXCR and keeps one entry per CDR3 protein. Found here are roughly 200,000 distinct CDR3 sequences, 35% to 40% of them singletons; the top ten hold approximately 60%. The chain combines TRBV10-3 with TRBJ1-5; D remains unclear. The sequencing used CD8+ T cells from cultured PBMCs, collected from culture after CMV antigen stimulation. This sequence originates from a human donor in good health (CMV status not recorded). Some clones in this sample may be carry-over from other donors' samples. In DNA form, the CDR3 reads TGTGCCATCAGTGAGTCGCAAGGGAATCAGCCCCAGCATTTT. It specifies CAISESQGNQPQHF.